The 3 T cell receptor beta chains reported below all come from one sample, sequenced in a study of T-cell reconstitution after alpha-beta-depleted transplantation in children. A library of TCRbeta sequences, prepared with unique molecular identifiers, was generated. MiXCR, run by TCRdb on the PCR reads, gives a single entry per CDR3 protein. The top ten hold less than 40% of the sample, which has around 200,000 distinct CDR3 sequences, about 8.2% seen once. The material sequenced was PBMCs, mostly from graft donor cells, taken 360 days after TCRalphabeta/CD19-depleted stem cell transplant. These receptors all come from a male patient between 2 and 15 years old who had a stem cell transplant for acute myeloid leukemia, so the T cells may come from the graft donor.

This clonotype has only a few counts. This rearrangement joins TRBV7-2 to TRBJ2-1; D is unclear. CDR1 and CDR2 from the germline V gene are SGHTA and FQGNSA. The CDR3 runs 15 residues. V lost 1 base to trimming and J lost 3 bases, with 10 bases between them. This CDR3 reads CASSLGSNFYNEQFF. CDR3 sequence (DNA): TGTGCCAGCAGCTTAGGCAGCAACTTCTACAATGAGCAGTTCTTC.

This clonotype was seen more than once but under ten times. The rearrangement uses TRBV20-1 and TRBJ2-7; the match to TRBD2 covers 8 bases. From germline, CDR1 is DFQATT and CDR2 SNEGSKA (reference sequence). The trim removed 6 bases at V and 8 bases at J, leaving 9 bases unmatched. The CDR3 runs 12 residues. The CDR3 sequence: CSAPGLETQQYF. The CDR3 nucleotides are TGCAGTGCCCCGGGACTAGAGACACAGCAGTACTTC.

This clonotype was seen repeatedly, ten times or more. The chain carries TRBV12-3 or TRBV12-4 and TRBJ1-3, with TRBD1 matching 11 bases. V trimming: 8 bases; J trimming: 3 bases; junction bases outside the gene matches: 3. The CDR3 runs to 14 residues. CDR3 sequence reads: CASGGTGGGNTIYF. CDR3 DNA: TGTGCCAGCGGGGGGACAGGGGGTGGAAACACCATATATTTT.